Below are 6 T cell receptor beta chains sequenced from a single sample in a study of blood T cell repertoires in COVID-19. Here immunoSEQ multiplex PCR was the method, and the copy in TCRdb shows in-frame clones only, minus some. The table has some 160,000 clones, 86% seen once; the top ten hold approximately 4%. Material: peripheral blood. Source of these receptors: a woman in her sixties or seventies with acute or convalescent COVID-19.

V usage is TRBV10-3 and J usage is TRBJ1-2; D remains ambiguous. The CDR3 sequence is 13 residues long. Trimming shortened V by 2 bases and J by 5 bases, and 9 bases separated the two germline ends. Germline V gives CDR1 ENHRY, CDR2 SYGVKD. In DNA form, the CDR3 reads TGTGCCATCAGTGAGGCTTACAGTTATGGCTACACCTTC. It yields the protein CAISEAYSYGYTF.

The rearrangement uses TRBV18 and TRBJ1-1, with D tentatively TRBD1 (5 bases). The CDR3 consists of 14 residues. Germline V lookup: CDR1 KGHSH, CDR2 LQKENI. V lost 4 bases, J lost 1 base, and 10 bases lay in between. Here the CDR3 reads CASSLTGQNTEAFF. CDR3 DNA: TGTGCCAGCTCACTTACAGGCCAGAACACTGAAGCTTTCTTT.

This sequence joins TRBV9 and TRBJ2-3, with 8 bases fitting TRBD1. This CDR3 spans 15 amino acids. Unmatched junction bases numbered 6, after V lost 3 bases and J lost 3 bases. Looked up from germline, CDR1 is SGDLS and CDR2 is YYNGEE. The CDR3 here is CASSGTGRETDTQYF. The CDR3, as DNA: TGTGCCAGCAGCGGGACAGGGAGAGAAACAGATACGCAGTATTTT.

The chain couples TRBV6-4 to TRBJ1-6; TRBD1 matches 10 bases. With 6 bases clipped from V and 7 bases from J, the junction kept 3 bases outside the gene matches. Looked up from germline, CDR1 is MRHNA and CDR2 is SNTAGT. The CDR3 runs 14 residues. The CDR3 protein is CASSQDRGNSPLHF. The CDR3 DNA reads as TGTGCCAGCAGCCAGGACAGGGGGAATTCACCCCTCCACTTT.

The V call is TRBV9, the J call TRBJ1-2; D possibly corresponds to TRBD1 (6 bases). Germline V CDR1 and CDR2: SGDLS, YYNGEE. V lost 3 bases to trimming and J lost 2 bases, with 14 bases between them. The CDR3 covers 15 residues. CDR3 region: CASSAGQSINYGYTF. The CDR3 DNA sequence: TGTGCCAGCAGCGCCGGACAGTCGATAAACTATGGCTACACCTTC.

The CDR3 is CASSKRQQNTEAFF. In DNA, the CDR3 is TGTGCCAGCAGCAAACGACAGCAGAACACTGAAGCTTTCTTT. This sequence joins TRBV7-9 and TRBJ1-1, with TRBD1 as a possible D gene (5 bases). Trimming removed 5 bases from V and 1 base from J, with 11 bases in between. The CDR3 covers 14 residues. The germline V gene has CDR1 SEHNR and CDR2 FQNEAQ (reference sequence).